In its sample, the clone carrying this T cell receptor beta chain ranks as medium-sized. Its matching antigen is unknown. A library prepared for alpha chains yielded this beta chain as an off-target read; its size is of little meaning. Germline assignment: CDR1 SGHTA and CDR2 FQGNSA. The CDR3 spans 12 residues. The V end lost 6 bases, the J end lost 9 bases, and 12 bases lay between the germline ends. The sample is drawn from a study of spatial heterogeneity in lung cancer. Study as a whole: A consistent excess of beta-chain over alpha-chain sequences was detected.

Study-level points and caveats: Estimated coverage of tumor T cells was 5.5% to 8.5% for alpha and roughly 13% for beta chains. Expanded intratumoral alpha and beta TCR counts tracked tumor mutation counts.

Each CDR3 protein gets one entry after TCRdb re-called the 5' RACE reads with MiXCR. Of thousands of distinct CDR3 sequences in the sample, 14% to 15% were seen once. Time point denoted: sample taken at primary tumor resection. The sequence was obtained from a female donor with early-stage non-small cell lung cancer. This specimen was lung tumor tissue, taken at surgery. The rearrangement joins TRBV7-2 to TRBJ2-1; no reliable D call. CDR3 residues: CASSSWWGEQFF. The CDR3 DNA is TGTGCCAGCAGTTCTTGGTGGGGTGAGCAGTTCTTC.